What follows describes a single TCR beta chain. Its antigen remains unidentified. Trimming pared 5 bases from V and 3 bases from J, leaving 11 bases between. The CDR3 consists of 13 residues. Germline V lookup: CDR1 KGHSH, CDR2 LQKENI. The data were produced by immunoSEQ multiplex PCR, yet TCRdb's version contains in-frame clones alone and is incomplete. The sample records roughly 80,000 clones, about nine tenths being singletons. The record originates from a study of OX40 agonist ivuxolimab in advanced cancers. On the study more broadly: Each dose-escalation patient presented with hepatocellular carcinoma, melanoma, renal cell or head and neck cancer.

The study's findings and limits: More expanded clones were seen, on average, in CD8+ T cells than in CD4+. No determination was made of the antigen specificity of the expanded peripheral T cells. CD4+ and CD8+ blood T cells expanded clonally by week 6 at 0.1 to 3.0 mg/kg.

The source of this sequence is an adult with an advanced solid tumor such as melanoma, head and neck, liver or kidney cancer. V usage is TRBV18 and J usage is TRBJ2-7, with TRBD2 as a possible D gene (6 bases). Here the sequenced sample was CD4+ or CD8+ T cells sorted from blood, taken in a trial of the OX40 agonist ivuxolimab. The CDR3 spells CASSERGGYEQYF. CDR3 in DNA: TGTGCCAGCTCAGAAAGGGGAGGCTACGAGCAGTACTTC. The entire variable domain, with the rest obtained from reference TRBV18 and TRBJ2-7, is as follows: NAGVMQNPRHLVRRRGQEARLRCSPMKGHSHVYWYRQLPEEGLKFMVYLQKENIIDESGMPKERFSAEFPKEGPSILRIQQVVRGDSAAYFCASSERGGYEQYFGPGTRLTVT.